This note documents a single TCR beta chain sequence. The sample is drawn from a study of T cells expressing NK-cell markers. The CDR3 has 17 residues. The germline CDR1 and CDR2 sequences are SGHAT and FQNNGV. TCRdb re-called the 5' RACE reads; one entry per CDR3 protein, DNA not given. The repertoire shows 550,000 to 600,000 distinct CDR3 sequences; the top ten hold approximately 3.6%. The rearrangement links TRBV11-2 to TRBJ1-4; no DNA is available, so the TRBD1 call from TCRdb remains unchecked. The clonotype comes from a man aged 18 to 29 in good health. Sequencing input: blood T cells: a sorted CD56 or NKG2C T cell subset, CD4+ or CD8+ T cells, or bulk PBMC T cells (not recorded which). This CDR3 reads CASSPYPDRGGNEKLFF.